The 25 T cell receptor beta chains below all came from one sample that was sequenced in a study of cytomegalovirus exposure and HLA in healthy donors (dated by TCRdb to the late 2010s). Preparation of the library involved the immunoSEQ multiplex PCR assay. For the multiplex PCR, a mixture combining 60 forward primers for TCR Vbeta segments and 13 reverse primers for TCR Jbeta segments was used. TCRdb provides this immuneACCESS table in a form limited to in-frame rearrangements. Some clones are lacking; in checked studies, under half of them reflect an unresolved V gene, and why the rest are absent is not known. The table for this sample records 130,000 or so clones. The top ten clones comprise 2.2% of the sample. Sequencing was done on a sample of PBMCs. The origin of the receptors is a young woman in good health and CMV-seronegative.

This sequence joins TRBV5-1 and TRBJ1-1, with TRBD1 matching over 10 bases. Trimming removed 4 bases from V and 4 bases from J; junction bases left unmatched: 7. The germline V gene has CDR1 SGHRS and CDR2 YFSETQ. The CDR3 sequence is 15 residues long. The DNA of the CDR3 is TGCGCCAGCAGCGACGGACAGGGGGTAATCACTGAAGCTTTCTTT. It is translated as CASSDGQGVITEAFF.

This rearrangement joins TRBV4-1 to TRBJ2-3, with 11 bases that match TRBD2. The CDR3 has 19 amino acids. Germline CDR1 MGHRA, CDR2 YSYEKL. V dropped 4 bases and J dropped 0; count of bases not matched to a gene: 12. CDR3 loop: CASSPPYGTSGPSTDTQYF. The CDR3 DNA reads TGCGCCAGCAGCCCTCCTTATGGGACTAGCGGACCTAGCACAGATACGCAGTATTTT.

The CDR3 coding sequence is TGTGCCAGCAGTGAGTTATACGAGCAGTACTTC. Amino acids: CASSELYEQYF. This sequence joins TRBV2 and TRBJ2-7; D remains unclear. The V gene's germline CDR1 is SNHLY and CDR2 FYNNEI. The CDR3 is made up of 11 amino acids. The V end lost 3 bases, the J end lost 4 bases, and 4 bases lay between the germline ends.

This chain joins TRBV18 and TRBJ2-7, with D possibly matching TRBD2 (5 bases). V lost 3 bases to trimming and J lost 2 bases, with 14 bases between them. CDR3 size: 15 residues. Per germline, CDR1 KGHSH and CDR2 LQKENI. The CDR3 DNA sequence: TGTGCCAGCTCACCGACCGCCGGGGTTGCCTACGAGCAGTACTTC. Translation: CASSPTAGVAYEQYF.

The chain couples TRBV5-1 to TRBJ2-4; the D gene is possibly TRBD1 (6 bases). V was clipped by 7 bases and J by 5 bases, with 16 bases between them. Germline-derived CDR1 and CDR2 are SGHRS and YFSETQ. This CDR3 has 14 residues. The CDR3 sequence is CASRTDSSQNIQYF. The CDR3 DNA follows: TGCGCCAGCCGGACAGATAGTAGCCAAAACATTCAGTACTTC.

This chain uses TRBV6-6 with TRBJ1-2, with 7 bases matching TRBD1. There are 13 residues in the CDR3. Trimming cost V 4 bases and J 8 bases; bases outside gene matches: 7. CDR1 is MNHNY, CDR2 SVGAGI, per germline (reference sequence). Here the CDR3 DNA reads TGTGCCAGCAGTTTCAGGGGGGACTTAGGCTACACCTTC. Translating it yields CASSFRGDLGYTF.

The rearrangement links TRBV10-1 to TRBJ2-1; 7 nucleotides match TRBD2. V shed 3 bases and J 8 bases; nucleotides not matched to a gene: 10. CDR1 is WNHNN, CDR2 SYGVQD, per germline (reference sequence). The CDR3 runs 15 residues. The CDR3: CASSERLASIHEQFF. Here the CDR3 DNA reads TGCGCCAGCAGTGAAAGACTAGCATCGATCCATGAGCAGTTCTTC.

V and J are TRBV27 and TRBJ1-2, with 7 bases lining up with TRBD1. The CDR3 sequence is 13 residues long. Trimming at V came to 3 bases and at J to 7 bases, leaving 5 bases not matched to a gene. Germline CDR1 is MNHEY and CDR2 is SMNVEV (reference sequence). CDR3 in amino acids: CASSFTTGTGYTF. As DNA, the CDR3 is TGTGCCAGCAGTTTCACGACAGGGACTGGCTACACCTTC.

The chain employs TRBV4-1 and TRBJ1-2; D not certain. The CDR3 totals 15 residues. Germline CDR1 and CDR2: MGHRA and YSYEKL. Trimming took 1 base from V and 3 from J, leaving 12 bases between them. CDR3 sequence reads: CASSQGGLTYYGYTF. DNA for the CDR3: TGCGCCAGCAGCCAAGGAGGGTTGACTTACTATGGCTACACCTTC.

The chain links TRBV6-5 to TRBJ2-7; 8 bases are a match to TRBD2. V gave up 6 bases and J gave up 0 bases; unmatched junction bases: 4. This CDR3 comprises 14 residues. Germline CDR1 MNHEY, CDR2 SVGAGI. The CDR3 bases are TGTGCCAGCAGGGTAGCGGGGAGCTCCTACGAGCAGTACTTC. Protein: CASRVAGSSYEQYF.

The rearrangement joins TRBV19 to TRBJ1-1, with a tentative D call TRBD1 (6 bases). The germline V and J ends were trimmed by 6 bases and 7 bases, with 12 bases remaining between them. Germline V CDR1 and CDR2: LNHDA, SQIVND (reference sequence). The CDR3 totals 12 residues. The CDR3 DNA sequence: TGTGCCAGTAGGACCGGACAGTTTGAAGCTTTCTTT. This sequence encodes CASRTGQFEAFF.

This rearrangement joins TRBV10-3 to TRBJ1-2, with D hard to call. V gave up 11 bases and J gave up 0 bases, with 10 bases separating them. This CDR3 region has 12 residues. The germline V gene encodes CDR1 ENHRY and CDR2 SYGVKD. The DNA of the CDR3 is TGTGCCGCATTTCGCGCTAACTATGGCTACACCTTC. This encodes CAAFRANYGYTF.

J is TRBJ2-1 and V is TRBV5-1; TRBD2 matches at 12 bases. This CDR3 is 17 amino acids long. V lost 6 bases to trimming and J lost 7 bases; unmatched junction nucleotides: 14. Germline CDR1 SGHRS, CDR2 YFSETQ. The CDR3 spells CASNPLSSGRALNEQFF. CDR3 nucleotide sequence: TGCGCCAGCAACCCCCTTTCTAGCGGGAGGGCGTTGAATGAGCAGTTCTTC. Full variable domain (remainder filled in from reference TRBV5-1 and TRBJ2-1): KAGVTQTPRYLIKTRGQQVTLSCSPISGHRSVSWYQQTPGQGLQFLFEYFSETQRNKGNFPGRFSGRQFSNSRSEMNVSTLELGDSALYLCASNPLSSGRALNEQFFGPGTRLTVL.

Written as DNA, the CDR3 is TGCAGCGTTGAGATTGGGGGGGGGCCTGAAGCTTTCTTT. Its translation: CSVEIGGGPEAFF. V gene TRBV29-1 combines with J gene TRBJ1-1, with D possibly matching TRBD1 (6 bases). CDR1 and CDR2 (germline): SQVTM, ANQGSEA. The CDR3 extends over 13 amino acids. Trimming stripped 3 bases from V and 6 bases from J, with 14 bases between.

J is TRBJ2-2 and V is TRBV11-3; the D gene is possibly TRBD2 (6 bases). Germline V gene data show CDR1 as SGHNT and CDR2 as YENEEA. The CDR3 extends over 15 amino acids. Trimming cost V 5 bases and J 6 bases, with 16 bases left between them. The chain's CDR3 is CASSRVEGHSGELFF. The CDR3 DNA follows: TGTGCCAGCAGCCGAGTGGAGGGGCACTCCGGGGAGCTGTTTTTT.

The chain carries TRBV13 and TRBJ2-5; 14 nucleotides line up with TRBD2. Germline V gives CDR1 PRHDT, CDR2 FYEKMQ (reference sequence). V lost 5 bases to trimming and J lost 2 bases; unmatched junction nucleotides: 10. The CDR3 length is 18 residues. CDR3 bases: TGTGCCAGCAGCACCTCCGGGACTAGCGGGAGCGCACAAGAGACCCAGTACTTC. Translation: CASSTSGTSGSAQETQYF.

The CDR3 bases are TGTGCCAGCAGCGCCGGCGGCGGGAGTCTCGGCAATGAGCAGTTCTTC. Protein: CASSAGGGSLGNEQFF. The genes are TRBV5-4 and TRBJ2-1, with TRBD2 identical over 7 bases. Germline V gene lookup returns CDR1 SGHNT and CDR2 YYREEE (reference sequence). The CDR3 has 16 amino acids. V lost 4 bases to trimming and J lost 6 bases; unmatched junction nucleotides: 13.

The V gene is TRBV7-3, the J gene TRBJ2-2; D is perhaps TRBD1 (5 bases). CDR3 length: 15 amino acids. The germline CDR1 and CDR2 sequences are SGHTA and FQGTGA. V gave up 5 bases and J gave up 0 bases, with 10 bases separating them. The CDR3 is CASSTGETNTGELFF. In DNA form, the CDR3 reads TGTGCCAGCAGCACAGGAGAAACGAACACCGGGGAGCTGTTTTTT.

The chain carries TRBV19 and TRBJ2-4; D is perhaps TRBD2 (5 bases). Trimming removed 5 bases at V and 12 bases at J, with 23 bases between. Germline CDR1 reads LNHDA; CDR2 reads SQIVND (reference sequence). CDR3 length: 15 amino acids. This chain's CDR3 is CASSPPGEGSFAQYF. CDR3 nucleotides: TGTGCCAGTAGTCCCCCCGGCGAGGGTAGTTTTGCTCAGTACTTC.

The chain has TRBV15 and TRBJ1-2; D ambiguous. CDR3 length: 15 residues. CDR1 is LNHNV and CDR2 is YYDKDF in the germline V gene (reference sequence). V was trimmed by 2 bases and J by 7 bases, leaving 17 bases between them. This CDR3 is CATSRPREGVIGYTF. DNA for the CDR3: TGTGCCACCAGCAGACCGCGGGAGGGAGTTATTGGCTACACCTTC.

CDR3 region: CASSFTYTDTQYF. DNA of the CDR3: TGTGCCAGCAGTTTTACATACACAGATACGCAGTATTTT. The chain couples TRBV27 to TRBJ2-3; D is unclear. Germline V gene sequence: CDR1 MNHEY, CDR2 SMNVEV (reference sequence). This CDR3 has 13 amino acids. The V end lost 3 bases, the J end lost 2 bases, and 6 bases lay between the germline ends.

The J gene is TRBJ2-2, the V gene TRBV7-6; 7 bases are shared with TRBD2. V lost 2 bases, J lost 0 bases, and 6 bases stayed unmatched. The CDR3 is 17 amino acids. Germline lookup yields CDR1 SGHVS and CDR2 FNYEAQ. CDR3 nucleotides: TGTGCCAGCAGCTTATTTCCGGGACTACCGAACACCGGGGAGCTGTTTTTT. Amino acid sequence: CASSLFPGLPNTGELFF.

The rearrangement links TRBV7-8 to TRBJ2-7, with D tentatively TRBD2 (6 bases). V dropped 0 bases and J dropped 4 bases, with 19 bases sitting between them. The germline gives CDR1 SGHVS, CDR2 FQNEAQ. There are 17 residues in the CDR3. The CDR3: CASSLAGLIGRDYEQYF. The DNA for the CDR3 is TGTGCCAGCAGCTTAGCCGGGCTGATCGGGAGAGATTACGAGCAGTACTTC.

The V and J genes are TRBV30 and TRBJ1-4, with D unresolved. Germline values: CDR1 GTSNPN, CDR2 SVGIG (reference sequence). Trimming removed 4 bases at V and 4 bases at J, with 4 bases between. The CDR3 covers 11 residues. The CDR3 region is CAWKSNEKLFF. CDR3 sequence (DNA): TGTGCCTGGAAGAGTAATGAAAAACTGTTTTTT.

The rearrangement uses TRBV25-1 and TRBJ1-2, with 8 nucleotides matching TRBD1. The CDR3 length is 12 residues. Germline CDR1 MGHDK, CDR2 SYGVNS. This CDR3 is CASGQGDYGYTF. The CDR3 coding sequence is TGTGCGTCAGGACAGGGCGACTATGGCTACACCTTC.